The 11 T cell receptor beta chains listed next were all sequenced from one sample in a study of blood T cell repertoires in COVID-19. This table comes from immunoSEQ multiplex PCR, and its TCRdb copy is limited to in-frame clones, with some not included. The sample carries approximately 38,000 clones, about 87% recorded once. The sequencing input was peripheral blood. These TCRs come from a human donor in a cohort sampled during active COVID-19.

This clone was counted once. This chain uses TRBV25-1 with TRBJ2-2; a weak D match, TRBD2 (6 bases). V lost 8 bases and J 4 bases, leaving 17 bases between the germline ends. The length of the CDR3 is 15 residues. Germline V gene lookup returns CDR1 MGHDK and CDR2 SYGVNS. CDR3 in amino acids: CASYTPGETTGELFF. CDR3 nucleotide sequence: TGTGCCAGCTATACACCGGGGGAAACCACCGGGGAGCTGTTTTTT.

This chain connects TRBV5-1 to TRBJ2-7; 7 bases are a match to TRBD2. The CDR3 runs to 16 residues. V lost 3 bases, J lost 4 bases, and 13 bases stayed unmatched. Germline-derived CDR1 and CDR2 are SGHRS and YFSETQ. CDR3 region: CASSSLLASGAYEQYF. CDR3 DNA sequence: TGCGCCAGCAGCTCCCTTCTGGCTAGCGGAGCTTACGAGCAGTACTTC. Using reference TRBV5-1 and TRBJ2-7 for the parts outside the CDR3, the full variable domain is KAGVTQTPRYLIKTRGQQVTLSCSPISGHRSVSWYQQTPGQGLQFLFEYFSETQRNKGNFPGRFSGRQFSNSRSEMNVSTLELGDSALYLCASSSLLASGAYEQYFGPGTRLTVT.

This clone was found a few times. The chain combines TRBV10-3 with TRBJ1-1, with 9 bases fitting TRBD1. The CDR3 has 15 amino acids. With 6 bases clipped from V and 4 bases from J, the junction kept 9 bases outside the gene matches. CDR1 is ENHRY, CDR2 SYGVKD, per germline. As DNA, the CDR3 is TGTGCCATCAGGGGACAGGGAAGGGTATTCACTGAAGCTTTCTTT. This sequence encodes CAIRGQGRVFTEAFF.

V is TRBV15 and J is TRBJ2-2, with a possible D match to TRBD1 (6 bases). The CDR3 runs to 16 residues. Germline CDR1 is LNHNV and CDR2 is YYDKDF (reference sequence). Deletions cut 3 bases from V and 2 bases from J, with 13 bases between. The CDR3 region has the DNA TGTGCCACCAGCAGCGGTACAGGGCGAAACACCGGGGAGCTGTTTTTT. This codes for CATSSGTGRNTGELFF.

V is TRBV6-5 and J is TRBJ1-6, with a possible D match to TRBD1 (5 bases). In germline, CDR1 is MNHEY, CDR2 SVGAGI. The CDR3 is 16 residues long. V was shortened by 0 bases and J by 6 bases, with 12 bases between the two germline ends. The CDR3 coding sequence is TGTGCCAGCAGTTACTCGGGGCAGTCAACTAATTCACCCCTCCACTTT. As protein: CASSYSGQSTNSPLHF.

The V gene is TRBV13, the J gene TRBJ2-1; D ambiguous. Germline V gene sequence: CDR1 PRHDT, CDR2 FYEKMQ (reference sequence). Trimming stripped 2 bases from V and 6 bases from J, with 5 bases between. CDR3 length: 12 residues. The CDR3 is CASSLRSNEQFF. The CDR3 DNA reads as TGTGCCAGCAGCTTACGGAGCAATGAGCAGTTCTTC.

The chain is built from TRBV7-2 and TRBJ2-3; no firm D call. V shed 3 bases and J shed 1 base, with 5 bases lying between them. Germline assignment: CDR1 SGHTA and CDR2 FQGNSA. The CDR3 is 13 residues long. CDR3 sequence reads: CASSFPGTDTQYF. CDR3 coding DNA: TGTGCCAGCAGCTTTCCAGGCACAGATACGCAGTATTTT.

The genes are TRBV6-2 or TRBV6-3 and TRBJ2-3, with a weak D call TRBD2 (5 bases). V lost 4 bases and J lost 0, with 20 bases in between. Germline V gene sequence: CDR1 MNHEY, CDR2 SVGEGT. The CDR3 totals 18 residues. The CDR3 coding sequence is TGTGCCAGCAGTTCCTACCGGATTAGCGTTTCTAGCACAGATACGCAGTATTTT. This encodes CASSSYRISVSSTDTQYF.

This chain links TRBV4-1 with TRBJ1-2; D is undetermined. CDR1 and CDR2 from the germline V gene are MGHRA and YSYEKL. With 0 bases removed from V and 7 bases from J, the gap between germline ends came to 24 bases. This CDR3 has 18 amino acids. CDR3 coding DNA: TGCGCCAGCAGCCAAGACGATCTTAGTACAGATGGGCAAGCTGGCTACACCTTC. As protein: CASSQDDLSTDGQAGYTF.

This sequence joins TRBV9 and TRBJ1-6; D not certain. The germline V and J ends were trimmed by 4 bases and 0 bases, with 17 bases remaining between them. Germline V CDR1 and CDR2: SGDLS, YYNGEE. This CDR3 spans 18 amino acids. The CDR3: CASSPRFEMSSYNSPLHF. The CDR3 DNA reads TGTGCCAGCAGCCCCCGGTTTGAGATGAGCTCCTATAATTCACCCCTCCACTTT.

The chain links TRBV5-1 to TRBJ1-4; possibly TRBD1 for D (6 bases). The germline V and J ends were trimmed by 4 bases and 0 bases, with 13 bases remaining between them. The CDR3 is made up of 16 amino acids. CDR1 is SGHRS, CDR2 YFSETQ, per germline. CDR3 amino acids: CASSLWTAATNEKLFF. In nucleotides, the CDR3 is TGCGCCAGCAGCCTCTGGACAGCTGCAACTAATGAAAAACTGTTTTTT.